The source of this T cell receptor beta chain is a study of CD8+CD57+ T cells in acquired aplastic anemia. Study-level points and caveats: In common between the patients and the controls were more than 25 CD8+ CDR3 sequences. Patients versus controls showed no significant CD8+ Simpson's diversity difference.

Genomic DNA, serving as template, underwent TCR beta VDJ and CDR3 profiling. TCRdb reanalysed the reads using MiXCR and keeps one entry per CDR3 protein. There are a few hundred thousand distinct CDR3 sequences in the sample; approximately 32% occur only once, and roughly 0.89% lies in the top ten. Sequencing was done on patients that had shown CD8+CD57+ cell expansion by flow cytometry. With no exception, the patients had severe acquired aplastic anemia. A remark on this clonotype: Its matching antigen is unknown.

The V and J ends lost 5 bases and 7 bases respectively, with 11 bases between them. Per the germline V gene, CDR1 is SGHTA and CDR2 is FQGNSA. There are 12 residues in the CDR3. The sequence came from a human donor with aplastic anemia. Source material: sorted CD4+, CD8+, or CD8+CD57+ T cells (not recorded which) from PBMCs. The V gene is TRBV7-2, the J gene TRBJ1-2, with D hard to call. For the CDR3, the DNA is TGTGCCAGCAGCCCCGCCCAGGTTGGCTACACCTTC. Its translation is CASSPAQVGYTF.